The entry below gives a single T cell receptor (beta chain) sequence along with its context. Original processing methods: Estimation of nucleated cell counts was performed using reference gene primer amplification. Profiling relied on immunoSEQ multiplex PCR, and the TCRdb table lists in-frame clones only, not all of them. That table gives V, J and clone size, and the DNA gave D and trimming. The sample lists fewer than 140,000 clones; 76% were seen once. The CDR3 covers 13 residues. V was pared by 6 bases and J by 4 bases, with 11 bases between. Germline lookup yields CDR1 SGHTS and CDR2 YDEGEE. This specimen comes from a study of blood T cell repertoires in COVID-19.

V and J are TRBV5-8 and TRBJ1-5; tentative D call: TRBD1 (6 bases). What was sequenced was peripheral blood. The receptor comes from a man older than 75 with COVID-19, enrolled during active disease. The CDR3 sequence is CASIQGLNQPQHF. The CDR3 DNA sequence: TGTGCCAGCATACAGGGCTTGAATCAGCCCCAGCATTTT.